This T cell receptor beta chain was found in a study of OX40 agonist ivuxolimab in advanced cancers. As for the study more broadly: Ivuxolimab was a fully human IgG2 agonistic monoclonal antibody targeting the costimulatory receptor OX40 (CD134). Among the 50 to 55 dose-escalation patients, 19 had hepatocellular carcinoma, roughly 15 melanoma, 9 renal cell carcinoma and 9 head and neck cancer. Patients were allowed to have had prior anti-PD-1, anti-PD-L1 or anti-CTLA-4 therapy, and more than 35% of the dose-escalation patients had been treated with checkpoint inhibitors. Intravenous ivuxolimab was administered to patients every 2 weeks at six dose levels: 0.01, 0.1, 0.3, 1.5, 3 and 10 mg/kg. In the dose-escalation cohort, approximately 82% of patients were male, and the mean age was approximately 60 years, with a range of roughly 23 to 85. The paper reports the monotherapy dose-escalation portion (N of about 54 patients) of the phase I ivuxolimab trial. Partial responses occurred in three dose-escalation patients, of whom one had hepatocellular carcinoma and two had cutaneous melanoma. Peripheral TCRbeta sequencing aimed to test whether ivuxolimab altered TCR sequence diversity and caused clonal T-cell expansion. What the work shows at the level of the full study, not this receptor alone: Which antigens the clonally expanded peripheral T cells were specific for was not determined. At doses from 0.1 to 3.0 mg/kg, clonal expansion was seen in both CD4+ and CD8+ blood T cells between baseline and week 6. Low levels of normalized T-cell clonal expansion were also seen in some patients who did not respond. In partial responders in the 0.1-3.0 mg/kg groups, normalized peripheral clonal expansion was found to be among the lowest, especially among CD8+ T cells. On average, CD8+ T cells showed more expanded clones than CD4+ T cells after ivuxolimab.

Genomic DNA was extracted from sorted cells for sequencing of the TCRbeta CDR3 region. The immunoSEQ Assay was used to sequence the TCRbeta CDR3 regions. In its TCRdb copy, this immuneACCESS table keeps in-frame sequences only and misses some clones. Where compared with another copy, unresolved V genes explain less than half of these, and the others have no known cause. A total of around 100,000 clones appear in this sample, approximately 89% of them only once. The ten largest make up approximately 0.15% of the sample. Concerning this clone: Its specific antigen is unknown. No qualities accompany the bases; no much larger clone lies one base away.

The junction shows trimming of 3 bases on V and 6 bases on J, plus 15 bases between the germline ends. CDR1 and CDR2, looked up from the germline V gene (reference sequence), are SGHNT and YYREEE. Taken from cysteine to phenylalanine, the CDR3 has 14 residues. Of all the DNA, just the CDR3 is kept, 42 bases in frame from base 1. Patients with autoimmune disease history or receiving systemic immunosuppression were excluded from the trial. In every dose cohort, peripheral blood was drawn for TCR sequencing at baseline, cycle 4 day 1, and cycle 7 day 1. Samples came from an open-label, multicenter, first-in-human phase I dose-escalation trial of ivuxolimab. Adults with locally advanced or metastatic melanoma, renal cell carcinoma, hepatocellular carcinoma or head and neck squamous cell carcinoma were enrolled in the trial. Before TCR sequencing, CD4+ T cells and CD8+ T cells were sorted from peripheral blood as separate populations.

This receptor was identified in an adult with an advanced solid tumor such as melanoma, head and neck, liver or kidney cancer. Here the sequenced sample was CD4+ or CD8+ T cells sorted from blood, taken in a trial of the OX40 agonist ivuxolimab. The rearrangement combines TRBV5-4 with TRBJ1-2; the D gene is perhaps TRBD1, on 5 matching bases. The encoded CDR3 is CASSSRGRGDGYTF. The sequenced DNA: TGTGCCAGCAGCTCCCGAGGAAGGGGTGATGGCTACACCTTC.